This T cell receptor (beta chain) came from a study of blood T cell repertoires in COVID-19. Study details: The United States, Italy and Spain were the sources of the acute and convalescent COVID-19 samples. Nucleic acid was either cDNA or gDNA, and it came from T cells, B-cell-depleted T cells, or PBMCs.

Trimming took 7 bases from V and 6 from J, leaving 14 bases between them. Germline V lookup: CDR1 SGHTS, CDR2 YDEGEE. The CDR3 spans 14 residues. Study processing details: Using reference gene primer amplification, nucleated cell counts were estimated. Measured with immunoSEQ multiplex PCR; TCRdb has only the in-frame clones, and not every one. The D gene and trimming were derived from the DNA, and the V and J assignments and clone size from that table. Of roughly 150,000 clones listed, about 77% are singletons. This clone has only a few counts. The receptor comes from a woman of 80 years or more with acute or convalescent COVID-19. Sequenced sample: peripheral blood. J is TRBJ1-6 and V is TRBV5-8; possibly TRBD1 for D (6 bases). CDR3 residues: CASSTGQFNSPLHF. Here the CDR3 DNA reads TGTGCCAGCTCAACCGGACAGTTTAATTCACCCCTCCACTTT.